This TCR beta chain was captured by sequencing in a study of early T cells in non-severe SARS-CoV-2 infection (dated by TCRdb to 2020 to 2023). Some background on the complete study: TCR sequencing used bulk RNA from unsorted whole blood, so alpha and beta chains could not be paired. Paper-wide results and their limitations: VDJdb matching was skewed toward anti-spike CD8 responses, so virus-specific expansions were likely underestimated and private and CD4 specificities were missed.

The CDR3 runs 11 amino acids, cysteine and phenylalanine included. Just the 33-base CDR3 DNA is kept, in frame starting at base 1. Relative to germline, V is 4 bases shorter and J is 7 bases shorter, with 8 bases between their ends. Per the germline V gene, SGHNT is the CDR1 and YENEEA is the CDR2. Library creation used 5' RACE. Instrument used: NextSeq 500. Unique molecular identifiers were attached to individual cDNA molecules in the TCR library protocol so that sequencing error and PCR bias could be corrected. Sequencing covered both TCR alpha and beta chains, and within each sample the abundances of alpha and beta sequences were tightly co-correlated. The study's processing was this. Decombinator V4 was used to perform V gene, J gene and CDR3 annotation of TCR sequences. TCRs were defined as expanded if a significant change between any two time points was detected under a Poisson model with p below 0.0001. TCR abundances were normalised to the total number of TCRs sequenced per sample and were expressed as counts per million. MAIT TCRs were defined by TRAV1-2 paired with TRAJ12, TRAJ20 or TRAJ33, and iNKT TCRs by TRAV10 paired with TRAJ18. A search of VDJdb, accessed on 1 November 2021, was run for TCRs annotated to CMV, EBV and SARS-CoV-2, with TCRs annotated for multiple antigens excluded. TCRdb passed the public sequencing reads through fastp at Q25 and MiXCR, retaining productive beta sequences. For every CDR3 protein sequence, its rows merge into one entry that carries the most common genes and DNA. TCRdb, not the authors, supplied the V and J calls. The sample has about 77,000 distinct CDR3 sequences on record, 8.5% to 10% of them singletons. In total, the top ten clones hold about 4.6% of the sample.

Set within a cohort of healthcare workers in London, UK, this nested case-control study involved weekly PCR testing of nasopharyngeal swabs along with blood sampling. Healthcare workers were enrolled in the week of the UK lockdown, from 23 to 31 March 2020, and were followed every week for up to roughly 15 weeks. This clonotype occurred a few times. Its antigen has not been determined. Base qualities were left out, and no much larger clone turns up one base away. Sequencing was performed on whole blood. This receptor was taken from an adult who was a healthcare worker with PCR-confirmed SARS-CoV-2 infection or an uninfected control (not recorded which). The rearrangement combines TRBV11-3 with TRBJ2-7; the D gene identity is not certain. This receptor carries the CDR3 CASSSNSEQYF. The DNA is as follows: TGTGCCAGCAGCTCGAATAGTGAGCAGTACTTC.